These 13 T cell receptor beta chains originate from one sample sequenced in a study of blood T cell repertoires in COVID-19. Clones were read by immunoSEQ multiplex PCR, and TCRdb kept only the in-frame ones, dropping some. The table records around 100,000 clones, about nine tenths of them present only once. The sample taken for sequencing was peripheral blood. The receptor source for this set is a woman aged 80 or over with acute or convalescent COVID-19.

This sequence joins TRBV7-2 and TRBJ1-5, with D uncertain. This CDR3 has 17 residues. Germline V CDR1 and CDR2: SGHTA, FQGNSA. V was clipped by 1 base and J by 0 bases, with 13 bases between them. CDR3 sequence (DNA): TGTGCCAGCAGCTTAGGGGTGAAGGGAGCTAGCAATCAGCCCCAGCATTTT. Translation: CASSLGVKGASNQPQHF.

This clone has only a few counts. In DNA form, the CDR3 reads TGTGCCACCAGTGATTTGTGTCCTAGCGGAGGGGTTAATGAGCAGTTCTTC. This translates into CATSDLCPSGGVNEQFF. The J gene is TRBJ2-1, the V gene TRBV24-1, with TRBD2 identical over 7 bases. CDR1 KGHDR and CDR2 SFDVKD come from the germline V gene. The CDR3 totals 17 residues. V gave up 0 bases and J gave up 7 bases; unmatched junction bases: 11.

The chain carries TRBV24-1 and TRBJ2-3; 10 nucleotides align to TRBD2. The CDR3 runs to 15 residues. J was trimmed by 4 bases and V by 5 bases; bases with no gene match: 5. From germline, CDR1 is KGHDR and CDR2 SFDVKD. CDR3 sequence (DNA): TGTGCCACCAGTGTGGGTAGCGGGGGGTCAGATACGCAGTATTTT. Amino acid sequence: CATSVGSGGSDTQYF.

The CDR3 region is CSASPGGSHYEQYF. The CDR3 DNA is TGCAGTGCTAGTCCGGGAGGGTCCCACTACGAGCAGTACTTC. This chain connects TRBV20-1 to TRBJ2-7; 8 bases are shared with TRBD2. V dropped 3 bases and J dropped 3; count of bases not matched to a gene: 7. Germline-derived CDR1 and CDR2 are DFQATT and SNEGSKA (reference sequence). This CDR3 contains 14 residues.

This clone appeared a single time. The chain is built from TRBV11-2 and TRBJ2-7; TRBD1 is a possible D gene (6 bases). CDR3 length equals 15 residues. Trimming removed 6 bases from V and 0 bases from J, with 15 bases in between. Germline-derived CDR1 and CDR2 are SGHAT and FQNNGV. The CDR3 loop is CASSLAGAYSYEQYF. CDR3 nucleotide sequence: TGTGCCAGCAGTCTGGCAGGGGCCTACTCCTACGAGCAGTACTTC. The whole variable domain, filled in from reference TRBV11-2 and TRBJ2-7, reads EAGVAQSPRYKIIEKRQSVAFWCNPISGHATLYWYQQILGQGPKLLIQFQNNGVVDDSQLPKDRFSAERLKGVDSTLKIQPAKLEDSAVYLCASSLAGAYSYEQYFGPGTRLTVT.

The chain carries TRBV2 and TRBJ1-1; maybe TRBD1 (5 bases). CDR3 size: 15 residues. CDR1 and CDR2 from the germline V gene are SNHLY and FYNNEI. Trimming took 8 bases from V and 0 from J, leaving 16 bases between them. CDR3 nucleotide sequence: TGTGCCAGCCATCATCGCCGGGGGGTGAACACTGAAGCTTTCTTT. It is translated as CASHHRRGVNTEAFF.

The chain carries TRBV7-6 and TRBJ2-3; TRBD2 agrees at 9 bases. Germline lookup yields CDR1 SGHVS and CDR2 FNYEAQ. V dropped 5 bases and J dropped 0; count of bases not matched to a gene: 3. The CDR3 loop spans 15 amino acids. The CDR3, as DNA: TGTGCCAGCAGCCGGACTAGCGCTAGCACAGATACGCAGTATTTT. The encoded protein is CASSRTSASTDTQYF.

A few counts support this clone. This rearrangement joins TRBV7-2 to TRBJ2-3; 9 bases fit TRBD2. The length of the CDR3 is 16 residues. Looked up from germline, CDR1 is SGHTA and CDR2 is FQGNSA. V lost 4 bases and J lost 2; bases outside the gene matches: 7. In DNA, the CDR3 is TGTGCCAGCAGCTCTATAGCGGGGGCATCCACAGATACGCAGTATTTT. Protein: CASSSIAGASTDTQYF.

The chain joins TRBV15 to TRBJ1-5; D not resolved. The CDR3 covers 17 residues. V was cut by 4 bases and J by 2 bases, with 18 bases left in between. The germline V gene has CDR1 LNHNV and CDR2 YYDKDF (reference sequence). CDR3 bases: TGTGCCACCAGCACCGACGATGGACCGGGAGGCAATCAGCCCCAGCATTTT. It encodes CATSTDDGPGGNQPQHF.

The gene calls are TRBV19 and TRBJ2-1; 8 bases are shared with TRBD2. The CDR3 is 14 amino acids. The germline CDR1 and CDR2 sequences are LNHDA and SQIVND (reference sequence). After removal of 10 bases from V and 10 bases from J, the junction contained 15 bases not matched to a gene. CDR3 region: CANTGTRMSEEQFF. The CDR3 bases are TGTGCCAATACCGGGACTAGGATGTCGGAGGAGCAGTTCTTC.

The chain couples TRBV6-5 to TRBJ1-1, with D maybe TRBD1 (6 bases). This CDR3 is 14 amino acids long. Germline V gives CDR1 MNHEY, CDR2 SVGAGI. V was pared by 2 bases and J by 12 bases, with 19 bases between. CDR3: CASSYVGAKAKPFF. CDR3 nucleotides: TGTGCCAGCAGTTACGTGGGGGCGAAAGCTAAGCCTTTCTTT.

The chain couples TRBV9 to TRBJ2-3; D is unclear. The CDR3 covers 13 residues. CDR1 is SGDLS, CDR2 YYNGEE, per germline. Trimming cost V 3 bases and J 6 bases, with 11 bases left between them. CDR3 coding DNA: TGTGCCAGCAGCGCCGAGGAGTGGGATACGCAGTATTTT. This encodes CASSAEEWDTQYF.

The CDR3 DNA is TGTGCCAGCAGCCAAGATAGACAGGGTGCCAATCAGCCCCAGCATTTT. Amino acid sequence: CASSQDRQGANQPQHF. The rearrangement links TRBV14 to TRBJ1-5; 7 bases agree with TRBD1. The V and J ends lost 0 bases and 3 bases, in that order; junction bases with no gene match: 5. CDR1 is SGHDN and CDR2 is FVKESK in the germline V gene. The CDR3 spans 16 residues.